This T cell receptor (beta chain) was recorded in a study of OX40 agonist ivuxolimab in advanced cancers. General study findings and limits: Dosing at 0.1 to 3.0 mg/kg was accompanied by clonal expansion of CD4+ and CD8+ blood T cells by week 6.

Germline CDR1 reads LNHDA; CDR2 reads SQIVND (reference sequence). Trimming took 2 bases from V and 6 from J, leaving 10 bases between them. The CDR3 loop spans 13 amino acids. Repertoires were generated with immunoSEQ multiplex PCR, while TCRdb's copy carries only in-frame clones and drops some. The profile shows 55,000 to 75,000 clones, about 85% of them singletons. A word on this clone: What it binds is not known.

The chain carries TRBV19 and TRBJ1-2; D is possibly TRBD1 (5 bases). Sequencing used CD4+ or CD8+ T cells sorted from blood, obtained in a trial of the OX40 agonist ivuxolimab. The clonotype comes from an adult with an advanced solid tumor such as melanoma, head and neck, liver or kidney cancer. The CDR3 region is CASSIQGANGYTF. The CDR3 DNA reads TGTGCCAGTAGTATACAGGGAGCCAATGGCTACACCTTC.